These 8 T cell receptor beta chains were sequenced from one sample in a study of T cells in Graves' hyperthyroidism and ophthalmopathy. The CDR3 regions of TCR beta were amplified from RNA transcripts. First-round RT-PCR targeting the TCR CDR3 was performed with the HTBI primer set. TCRdb recomputed calls from the multiplex PCR reads with MiXCR, one row per CDR3 protein. The table has 250,000 or so distinct CDR3 sequences, roughly 15% seen once. The sequenced sample was blood. These receptors were collected from a woman under 30 with Graves' ophthalmopathy.

This clonotype has at least ten counts. This sequence joins TRBV5-1 and TRBJ2-3, with TRBD2 matching 8 bases. Germline V CDR1 and CDR2: SGHRS, YFSETQ. This CDR3 has 15 residues. Trimming took 3 bases from V and 0 from J; bases not matched to a gene: 3. CDR3 coding DNA: TGCGCCAGCAGCTCGACTAGCGCTAGCACAGATACGCAGTATTTT. Residues: CASSSTSASTDTQYF.

This clonotype was detected many times. The V call is TRBV9, the J call TRBJ1-4; D remains ambiguous. Germline CDR1 is SGDLS and CDR2 is YYNGEE. This CDR3 spans 17 amino acids. Trimming took 4 bases from V and 8 from J, leaving 24 bases between them. The CDR3 reads CASSPGTTFPAREKLFF. The DNA for the CDR3 is TGTGCCAGCAGCCCTGGCACAACATTTCCCGCGAGGGAAAAACTGTTTTTT.

This clonotype was seen ten or more times. The V and J genes are TRBV5-1 and TRBJ1-1; D unresolved. This CDR3 is built from 15 residues. Germline CDR1 SGHRS, CDR2 YFSETQ. Trimming removed 4 bases from V and 5 bases from J, with 18 bases in between. The CDR3 DNA is TGCGCCAGCAGCCCCGAACAAAGCGCACGGACTGAAGCTTTCTTT. It specifies CASSPEQSARTEAFF.

This clonotype was observed at least ten times. The rearrangement joins TRBV5-6 to TRBJ1-1, with 8 nucleotides matching TRBD1. CDR3 length: 15 amino acids. Germline trimming cut 5 bases from V and 1 base from J; bases unmatched to any gene: 7. The germline gives CDR1 SGHDT, CDR2 YYEEEE. The CDR3 region has the DNA TGTGCCAGCAGGTATGACAGGGGAAGGAACACTGAAGCTTTCTTT. It yields the protein CASRYDRGRNTEAFF.

This clonotype was counted at least ten times. This chain connects TRBV30 to TRBJ2-7; D is possibly TRBD1 or TRBD2 (5 bases each). There are 13 residues in the CDR3. Germline V gives CDR1 GTSNPN, CDR2 SVGIG (reference sequence). The V and J ends lost 2 bases and 3 bases respectively, with 11 bases between them. As DNA, the CDR3 is TGTGCCTGGAGTACCGGGACCCTCTACGAGCAGTACTTC. Its translation is CAWSTGTLYEQYF.

The chain links TRBV12-3 or TRBV12-4 to TRBJ2-5, with a possible D match to TRBD2 (5 bases). The CDR3 contains 14 residues. Trimming stripped 5 bases from V and 6 bases from J, with 16 bases between. CDR3 in DNA: TGTGCCAGCAGTCCCTTGGGAGAGGTGAAGACCCAGTACTTC. It codes for CASSPLGEVKTQYF.

The rearrangement joins TRBV28 to TRBJ1-3; TRBD1 matches at 7 bases. Trimming cost V 3 bases and J 0 bases; bases outside gene matches: 20. The CDR3 runs to 21 residues. Germline CDR1 and CDR2: MDHEN and SYDVKM. CDR3 in amino acids: CASSFLISGQGGKNSGNTIYF. CDR3 nucleotides: TGTGCCAGCAGTTTCCTAATTAGTGGGCAGGGGGGCAAGAACTCTGGAAACACCATATATTTT. Complete variable domain (other parts from reference TRBV28 and TRBJ1-3): DVKVTQSSRYLVKRTGEKVFLECVQDMDHENMFWYRQDPGLGLRLIYFSYDVKMKEKGDIPEGYSVSREKKERFSLILESASTNQTSMYLCASSFLISGQGGKNSGNTIYFGEGSWLTVV.

About this clonotype itself: A much larger clone differs by one base, so this may be a read error. V usage is TRBV5-1 and J usage is TRBJ2-7; 8 bases are a match to TRBD1. V shed 4 bases and J 6 bases; nucleotides not matched to a gene: 6. The CDR3 length is 13 residues. Germline V CDR1 and CDR2: SGHRS, YFSETQ. The CDR3 DNA reads as TGCGCCAGCAGCACACAGGGGGACTGCGAGCAGTACTTC. This translates into CASSTQGDCEQYF. Combining the CDR3 with reference TRBV5-1 and TRBJ2-7 gives the whole variable domain KAGVTQTPRYLIKTRGQQVTLSCSPISGHRSVSWYQQTPGQGLQFLFEYFSETQRNKGNFPGRFSGRQFSNSRSEMNVSTLELGDSALYLCASSTQGDCEQYFGPGTRLTVT.